The present T cell receptor beta chain was sequenced within a study of T cell clonotyping in hematopoietic cell transplantation. Background on the study: Recipients' pretransplant samples followed cytoreduction.

Documented time point: recipient sample about 28 days before transplant, after cytoreduction. Comments on this clone: Antigen: not known.

Study outcomes and limitations: CD4 and CD8 repertoire contributions could not be separated without sorting.

Here immunoSEQ multiplex PCR was the method, and the copy in TCRdb shows in-frame clones only, minus some. The sample includes about 38,000 clones, 85% to 95% seen only once; the top ten take around 1.5%. There are 13 residues in the CDR3. Trimming took off 4 bases at V and 9 bases at J, with 10 bases between the two ends. Germline V lookup: CDR1 LNHDA, CDR2 SQIVND (reference sequence). Sequencing used peripheral blood mononuclear cells, obtained before stem cell transplant. This receptor was taken from a man aged 35-49 years with chronic myeloid leukemia. Some clones in this sample may be carry-over from other donors' samples. This sequence joins TRBV19 and TRBJ1-6; D is perhaps TRBD1 (6 bases). In DNA, the CDR3 is TGTGCCAGTAGTAACAGGGAACTTTCACCCCTCCACTTT. Its protein product is CASSNRELSPLHF.